This TCR beta chain was observed in a study of CD8 T cells in Susac syndrome (dated by TCRdb to the late 2010s). Study-level background: Of the Susac syndrome patients who were sequenced, under ten were in clinical remission while more than five had clinically active disease. Susac syndrome patients were therapy-naive, on corticosteroids (some also receiving IVIg), or on IVIg alone at blood withdrawal. The study used repertoire sequencing to test whether antigen drove CD8+ T cell activation and differentiation in Susac syndrome.

Remarks on this clonotype: It lacks a known antigen. No base quality information exists; no much larger clone differs at one position.

Overall study results and their limits: The number of individuals in the TCR sequencing and HLA analysis was acknowledged as relatively small. No clonal expansion was detected in the CD4+ T cell repertoire of Susac syndrome patients.

RNA was extracted using the RNeasy kit, and about 0.45 to 1 ug of the RNA was reverse transcribed with random hexamers. The immunoSEQ multiplex PCR assay, covering 54 Vbeta and 13 Jbeta segments, was used to amplify TCR beta CDR3 regions. PCR amplification bias was corrected using a synthetic template baseline for primer optimization and computational correction. In the authors' own workflow: Reads were assigned to V, D and J genes according to IMGT and analyzed in immunoSEQ Analyzer, with only productive sequences retained. To calculate clonality, Shannon entropy was normalized by log2 of the number of productive unique sequences and then subtracted from one. For each patient and control, public and private clones were evaluated within the 100 most prevalent clones. Susac-specific clones were defined as absent from healthy and MS cohorts, over a thousand published viral clones and other ImmuneACCESS disease sequences. The raw public data were reprocessed by TCRdb itself: fastp quality trimming at Q25, MiXCR clonotype calling, in-frame beta chains only. When rows share a CDR3 protein, they turn into one entry using the most common DNA and genes. The V and J calls here are based on TCRdb, not the publication. In this sample the table shows 85,000 to 95,000 distinct CDR3 sequences, just under 95% of which occur a single time. The ten most abundant clones make up about 0.3% of the sample.

High-throughput TCR beta sequencing profiled peripheral blood CD8+ and CD4+ T cells from healthy donors, Susac syndrome patients and multiple sclerosis patients. The Susac syndrome patients fulfilled recently defined diagnostic criteria for either definite or probable disease. Bulk CD8+ and CD4+ T cells were purified by magnetic negative isolation, while CD8+ TEMRA cells were enriched using FACS. Blood was drawn into EDTA tubes, processed within 24 hours, and PBMCs were isolated by density gradient centrifugation. PBMCs intended for TCR sequencing were cryopreserved in liquid nitrogen and were subsequently thawed in a 37 degrees C water bath. The sorted or isolated CD4+, CD8+ and CD8+ TEMRA cells reached a purity of at least 90%. The sample consisted of CD4+ T cells from PBMCs. The source is a human donor with Susac syndrome.

The CDR3 reads as follows: CASSGRAVNSPLHF. Here is the DNA: TGTGCCAGCAGCGGGCGGGCGGTTAATTCACCCCTCCACTTT. The sequence is built from TRBV7-3 and TRBJ1-6; no D gene call is confident. In the germline V gene, CDR1 corresponds to SGHTA and CDR2 to FQGTGA. V loses 5 bases of germline sequence and J loses 6 bases, and the interval between the two ends is 11 bases. The CDR3 contains 14 residues, cysteine and phenylalanine counted. Only the CDR3 DNA stays, 42 bases, in frame from base 1.